The 15 T cell receptor beta chains below come from one sample, sequenced in a study of T-cell memory formation after mild COVID-19. TCRdb independently ran MiXCR on the 5' RACE reads; one entry per CDR3 protein. The table lists some 150,000 distinct CDR3 sequences, around 15% of them singletons. Sequencing was performed on PBMCs or a T cell subset sorted from them (not recorded which). The receptor set was obtained from an adult woman who had mild COVID-19 (a few samples of this study predate the infection). Cell type and time point are not known.

The V and J genes are TRBV12-3 or TRBV12-4 and TRBJ2-2; 9 bases align to TRBD2. CDR3 length equals 15 residues. Trimming at V came to 6 bases and at J to 6 bases, leaving 8 bases not matched to a gene. The CDR3 loop is CASRFWTSEAGELFF. In DNA, the CDR3 is TGTGCCAGCAGATTCTGGACTAGCGAAGCCGGGGAGCTGTTTTTT.

The rearrangement uses TRBV5-1 and TRBJ2-7; D could derive from TRBD1 or TRBD2 (5 bases each). V lost 0 bases and J lost 7, with 17 bases in between. Germline V gene sequence: CDR1 SGHRS, CDR2 YFSETQ. The CDR3 covers 15 residues. The CDR3 DNA reads TGCGCCAGCAGCTTGGGTTTGGGGGACGATGGGGAGCAGTACTTC. Residues: CASSLGLGDDGEQYF.

The rearrangement uses TRBV5-1 and TRBJ2-1; no clear D gene. Trimming shortened V by 0 bases and J by 10 bases, and 8 bases separated the two germline ends. The germline CDR1 and CDR2 sequences are SGHRS and YFSETQ. The CDR3 contains 12 residues. The CDR3 reads CASSLGRNEQFF. CDR3 nucleotides: TGCGCCAGCAGCTTGGGCAGGAACGAGCAGTTCTTC.

The chain couples TRBV4-3 to TRBJ2-1; 10 bases fit TRBD2. Losses at the gene ends were 1 base for V and 5 bases for J; bases not matched to a gene: 14. This CDR3 has 19 amino acids. The germline V gene encodes CDR1 LGHNA and CDR2 YSLEER. The CDR3 loop is CASSQAPWSGTSENNEQFF. In nucleotides, the CDR3 is TGCGCCAGCAGCCAAGCCCCCTGGTCTGGGACTAGCGAGAACAATGAGCAGTTCTTC.

This clonotype occurred a few times. The chain links TRBV5-4 to TRBJ1-2; no clear D. V was clipped by 0 bases and J by 4 bases, with 16 bases between them. Germline CDR1 reads SGHNT; CDR2 reads YYREEE (reference sequence). The CDR3 contains 16 residues. The CDR3 protein is CASSLVGSVLLYGYTF. The CDR3 DNA is TGTGCCAGCAGCTTGGTAGGCTCAGTACTTCTCTATGGCTACACCTTC.

Here the CDR3 reads CASSLTPRGGQETQYF. CDR3 bases: TGTGCCAGCAGCTTAACCCCCAGGGGGGGGCAGGAGACCCAGTACTTC. The chain has TRBV13 and TRBJ2-5; D tentatively fits TRBD1 or TRBD2 (7 bases each). The CDR3 covers 16 residues. Germline V gene data show CDR1 as PRHDT and CDR2 as FYEKMQ (reference sequence). V dropped 2 bases and J dropped 5 bases, with 18 bases sitting between them.

The CDR3 loop is CSANPTGVEMNTEAFF. CDR3 DNA: TGCAGTGCTAACCCAACAGGGGTAGAGATGAACACTGAAGCTTTCTTT. The chain uses TRBV20-1 and TRBJ1-1; 7 bases are shared with TRBD1. V shed 4 bases, J shed 0 bases, and the junction held 11 bases outside the gene matches. The CDR3 is made up of 16 amino acids. Germline V gene lookup returns CDR1 DFQATT and CDR2 SNEGSKA (reference sequence).

This clonotype has just a few counts. This chain links TRBV4-1 with TRBJ2-7, with D possibly called TRBD1 or TRBD2 (5 bases each). CDR3 length: 15 residues. Germline CDR1 and CDR2: MGHRA and YSYEKL. V was cut by 0 bases and J by 2 bases, with 11 bases left in between. CDR3 in DNA: TGCGCCAGCAGCCAAGAGGCAGGGAGAGCCTACGAGCAGTACTTC. Its translation: CASSQEAGRAYEQYF.

The table lists this clonotype with a few counts. The chain combines TRBV7-9 with TRBJ1-1; TRBD1 is a possible D gene (5 bases). V was pared by 2 bases and J by 0 bases, with 13 bases between. The V gene's germline CDR1 is SEHNR and CDR2 FQNEAQ (reference sequence). CDR3 length equals 16 residues. The CDR3 here is CASSLYQGPMNTEAFF. In DNA form, the CDR3 reads TGTGCCAGCAGCTTATATCAGGGACCCATGAACACTGAAGCTTTCTTT.

The sample holds many counts of this clonotype. This chain connects TRBV6-1 to TRBJ2-7; D is undetermined. Between the trimmed V and J ends, which lost 3 bases and 3 bases, there was a span of 3 bases. Germline V gene lookup returns CDR1 MNHNS and CDR2 SASEGT. This CDR3 has 11 residues. The CDR3 protein is CASSDYYEQYF. The CDR3, as DNA: TGTGCCAGCAGTGACTACTACGAGCAGTACTTC.

This clonotype was found a few times. The chain is built from TRBV7-8 and TRBJ2-1, with 11 nucleotides matching TRBD2. This CDR3 contains 15 residues. Trimming removed 2 bases from V and 7 bases from J; junction bases left unmatched: 4. Germline V gene data show CDR1 as SGHVS and CDR2 as FQNEAQ. CDR3 amino acids: CASSLLAGGLNEQFF. The DNA of the CDR3 is TGTGCCAGCAGCTTACTAGCGGGAGGACTGAATGAGCAGTTCTTC.

V is TRBV12-3 or TRBV12-4 and J is TRBJ1-3; D uncertain. Trimming stripped 5 bases from V and 6 bases from J, with 14 bases between. The CDR3 is made up of 14 amino acids. Here the CDR3 reads CASSTWASLNTIYF. The CDR3 bases are TGTGCCAGCAGTACATGGGCGTCATTAAACACCATATATTTT.

The chain links TRBV6-2 or TRBV6-3 to TRBJ2-7; D remains unclear. This CDR3 region has 11 residues. Germline V gene sequence: CDR1 MNHEY, CDR2 SVGEGT. The V and J ends lost 6 bases and 12 bases respectively, with 15 bases between them. The DNA for the CDR3 is TGTGCCAGCAGCCAAGGACGCAACCGGTACTTC. Amino acid sequence: CASSQGRNRYF.

The V call is TRBV6-4, the J call TRBJ2-1, with TRBD1 matching 10 bases. The J segment lost 8 bases and the V segment lost 0 bases, leaving 10 bases of the junction unmatched. The CDR3 consists of 17 residues. CDR1 and CDR2 from the germline V gene are MRHNA and SNTAGT. CDR3 nucleotides: TGTGCCAGCAGTGACTCGATTGGGGACAGGGGAATCGATGAGCAGTTCTTC. This gives the protein CASSDSIGDRGIDEQFF.

This clonotype has more than one count but fewer than ten. The chain has TRBV5-1 and TRBJ2-7; D remains ambiguous. The CDR3 has 14 amino acids. V was cut by 4 bases and J by 2 bases, with 13 bases left in between. Germline CDR1 and CDR2: SGHRS and YFSETQ. The CDR3 protein is CASSREERAYEQYF. DNA for the CDR3: TGCGCCAGCAGCAGGGAAGAACGGGCCTACGAGCAGTACTTC.